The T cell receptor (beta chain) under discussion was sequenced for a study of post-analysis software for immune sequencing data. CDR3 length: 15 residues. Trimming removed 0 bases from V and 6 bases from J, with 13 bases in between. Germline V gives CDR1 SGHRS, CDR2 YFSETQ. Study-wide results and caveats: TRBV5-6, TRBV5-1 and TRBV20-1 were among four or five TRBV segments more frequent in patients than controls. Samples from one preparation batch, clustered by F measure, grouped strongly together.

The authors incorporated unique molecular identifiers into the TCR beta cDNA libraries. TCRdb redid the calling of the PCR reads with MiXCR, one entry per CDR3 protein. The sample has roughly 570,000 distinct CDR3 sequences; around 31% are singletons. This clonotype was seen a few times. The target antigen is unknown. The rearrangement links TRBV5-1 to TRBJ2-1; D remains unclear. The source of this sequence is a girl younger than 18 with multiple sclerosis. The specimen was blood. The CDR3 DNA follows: TGCGCCAGCAGCTTGGAATCCCTTCCCGGCAATGAGCAGTTCTTC. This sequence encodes CASSLESLPGNEQFF.